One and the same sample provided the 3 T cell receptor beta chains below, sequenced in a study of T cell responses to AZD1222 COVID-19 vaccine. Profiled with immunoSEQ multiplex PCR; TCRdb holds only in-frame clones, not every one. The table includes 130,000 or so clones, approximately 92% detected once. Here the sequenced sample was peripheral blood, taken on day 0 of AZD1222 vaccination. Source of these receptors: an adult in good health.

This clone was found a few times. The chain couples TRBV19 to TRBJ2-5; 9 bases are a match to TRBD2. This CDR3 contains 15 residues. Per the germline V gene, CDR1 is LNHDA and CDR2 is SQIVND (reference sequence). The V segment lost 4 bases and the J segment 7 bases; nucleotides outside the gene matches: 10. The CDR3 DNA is TGTGCCAGTAGTACGTCTAGCGGGGTCGTGGGGACCCAGTACTTC. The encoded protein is CASSTSSGVVGTQYF.

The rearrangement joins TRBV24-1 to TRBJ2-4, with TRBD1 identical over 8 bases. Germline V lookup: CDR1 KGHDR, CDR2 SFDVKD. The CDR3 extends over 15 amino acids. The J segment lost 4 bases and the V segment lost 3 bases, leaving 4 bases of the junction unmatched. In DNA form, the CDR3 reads TGTGCCACCAGTGATCCGAACAGGGGGAAAAACATTCAGTACTTC. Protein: CATSDPNRGKNIQYF.

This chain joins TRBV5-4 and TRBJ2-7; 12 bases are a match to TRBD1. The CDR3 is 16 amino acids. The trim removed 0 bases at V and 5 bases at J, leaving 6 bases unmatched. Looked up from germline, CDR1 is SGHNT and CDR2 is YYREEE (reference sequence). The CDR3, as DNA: TGTGCCAGCAGCTTGGCGTGGGGACAGGGGGCCGACGAGCAGTACTTC. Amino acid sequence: CASSLAWGQGADEQYF.